This entry features one T cell receptor (beta chain) sequence. Original processing notes: Amplification with reference gene primers provided the estimates of nucleated cell counts. The protocol was immunoSEQ multiplex PCR, while the TCRdb copy is restricted to in-frame clones and leaves out a portion. The DNA was the basis for D and trimming; V, J and clone size are from that table. The top ten clones hold 3.1% of a sample with 200,000 to 250,000 clones, roughly nine tenths of them seen once. The CDR3 spans 13 residues. The V and J ends lost 6 bases and 1 base respectively, with 9 bases between them. Study members were between roughly 18 and 100 years old and lived in some 26 US regions. This record belongs to a study of blood T cell repertoires in COVID-19. Study context: The study counted Cohort 3 donors as recovered given two negative PCRs, clearance, or symptom resolution. The United States, Italy and Spain were the sources of the acute and convalescent COVID-19 samples.

V gene TRBV5-3 combines with J gene TRBJ2-3; D ambiguous. TRBV5-3 is given ORF status, its function remaining uncertain. The TCR originated in a woman aged 45 to 65 in a cohort exposed to, infected with or recovered from COVID-19 (not recorded which). The sequencing input was PBMCs or T cells enriched from blood (not recorded which). The CDR3 DNA reads as TGTGCCAGAATCTTCCGGGGCACAGATACGCAGTATTTT. The encoded protein is CARIFRGTDTQYF.